Below are 5 T cell receptor beta chains sequenced from a single sample in a study of blood T cell repertoires in COVID-19 (dated by TCRdb to 2020 to 2021). The library was built by means of the immunoSEQ multiplex PCR assay. TCRdb took over this immuneACCESS table, retaining in-frame rearrangements with V and J assigned. Such tables are incomplete; in checked studies, under half of the missing clones stem from an unresolved V gene, and the remainder is unexplained. Within this sample are fewer than 400,000 clones, with roughly 90% of them counted one time only. Around 4.2% of the sample comes from the top ten. The sequencing input was PBMCs or T cells enriched from blood (not recorded which). The receptors stem from a woman aged 25-40 years who had been exposed to COVID-19.

The V gene is TRBV4-2, the J gene TRBJ2-4; 8 bases agree with TRBD1. The V segment lost 1 base and the J segment 6 bases; nucleotides outside the gene matches: 5. Germline CDR1 and CDR2: LGHNA and YNFKEQ. The CDR3 spans 15 residues. In DNA form, the CDR3 reads TGTGCCAGCAGCCAAGGCTTACAGGGGGGAAACATTCAGTACTTC. Amino acids: CASSQGLQGGNIQYF.

This chain connects TRBV2 to TRBJ2-4, with D perhaps TRBD2 (5 bases). The V and J ends lost 8 bases and 0 bases respectively, with 14 bases between them. CDR1 SNHLY and CDR2 FYNNEI come from the germline V gene. This CDR3 is built from 15 residues. The CDR3 region has the DNA TGTGCCAGCGGTCGGGAAGGCCTAGCCAAAAACATTCAGTACTTC. Translating it yields CASGREGLAKNIQYF.

The chain joins TRBV7-2 to TRBJ1-2; D perhaps matches TRBD1 (5 bases). The germline gives CDR1 SGHTA, CDR2 FQGNSA. This CDR3 comprises 13 residues. V was pared by 5 bases and J by 4 bases, with 11 bases between. The CDR3: CASSVDSSYGYTF. The CDR3 DNA is TGTGCCAGCAGCGTTGACAGCTCCTATGGCTACACCTTC.

The J gene is TRBJ2-3, the V gene TRBV7-2, with 8 nucleotides matching TRBD2. V shed 2 bases and J 3 bases; nucleotides not matched to a gene: 10. This CDR3 has 17 amino acids. Germline values: CDR1 SGHTA, CDR2 FQGNSA. CDR3 amino acids: CASSLRGRGGWTDTQYF. The CDR3 DNA is TGTGCCAGCAGCTTAAGGGGACGCGGGGGGTGGACAGATACGCAGTATTTT. The variable domain in full, completed from reference TRBV7-2 and TRBJ2-3, reads GAGVSQSPSNKVTEKGKDVELRCDPISGHTALYWYRQSLGQGLEFLIYFQGNSAPDKSGLPSDRFSAERTGGSVSTLTIQRTQQEDSAVYLCASSLRGRGGWTDTQYFGPGTRLTVL.

The V call is TRBV29-1, the J call TRBJ2-3; D may be TRBD2 (5 bases). The CDR3 consists of 14 residues. V gave up 4 bases and J gave up 4 bases, with 15 bases separating them. Germline V gene data show CDR1 as SQVTM and CDR2 as ANQGSEA. DNA of the CDR3: TGCAGCGTTGTTATAAGCGGCGTCGCAGATACGCAGTATTTT. This codes for CSVVISGVADTQYF.